Detailed here is one T cell receptor beta chain. What it recognizes is unknown. This clone may be a read error of a much larger clone one base away. For each subset, genomic DNA was distributed in equal portions over several immunoSEQ plates. Replicate PCRs for unsorted PBMC used approximately 300 ng DNA (approximately 30,000 T cell genomes). The data were produced by immunoSEQ multiplex PCR, yet TCRdb's version contains in-frame clones alone and is incomplete. The sample records under 600,000 clones, over 60% being singletons. This entry belongs to a study of shared clonotypes between healthy human individuals. Study outcomes and limitations: Donor clonotype sharing was expected to depend on sequencing depth.

CDR1 is LGHNA, CDR2 YNFKEQ, per germline. This CDR3 has 14 residues. V was pared by 3 bases and J by 6 bases, with 12 bases between. All donors were healthy HIV-negative adults lacking recent acute infections or vaccinations. V and J are TRBV4-2 and TRBJ2-1; a weak D match, TRBD2 (5 bases). The origin of this receptor is a woman aged 40 to 50 in good health. Some clones in this sample may be carry-over from other donors' samples. The sample consisted of PBMCs. The CDR3 protein is CASSHNLEGNEQFF. The CDR3 nucleotides are TGTGCCAGCAGCCATAATCTAGAGGGCAATGAGCAGTTCTTC.